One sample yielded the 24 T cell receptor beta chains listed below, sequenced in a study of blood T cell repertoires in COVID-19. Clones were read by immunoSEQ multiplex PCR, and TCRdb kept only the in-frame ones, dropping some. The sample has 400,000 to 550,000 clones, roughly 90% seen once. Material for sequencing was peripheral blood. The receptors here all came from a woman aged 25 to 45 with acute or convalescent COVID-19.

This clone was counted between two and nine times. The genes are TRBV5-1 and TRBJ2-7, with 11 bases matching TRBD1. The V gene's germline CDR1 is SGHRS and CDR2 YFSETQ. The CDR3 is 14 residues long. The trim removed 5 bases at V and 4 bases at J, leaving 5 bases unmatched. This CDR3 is CASRGTGGNYEQYF. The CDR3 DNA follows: TGCGCCAGCAGAGGGACAGGGGGGAATTACGAGCAGTACTTC.

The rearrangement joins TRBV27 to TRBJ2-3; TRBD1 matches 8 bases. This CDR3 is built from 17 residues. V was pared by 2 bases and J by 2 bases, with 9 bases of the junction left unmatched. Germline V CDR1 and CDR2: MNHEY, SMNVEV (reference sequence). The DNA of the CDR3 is TGTGCCAGCAGTTTACTTCGGACAGGGAGAACCACAGATACGCAGTATTTT. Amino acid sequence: CASSLLRTGRTTDTQYF.

The CDR3 loop is CASSHSPEYTGELFF. CDR3 bases: TGTGCCAGCAGCCATAGTCCTGAATACACCGGGGAGCTGTTTTTT. The chain has TRBV3-1 (or the pseudogene TRBV3-2) and TRBJ2-2; D uncertain. CDR3 length: 15 amino acids. The V gene's germline CDR1 is LGHDT and CDR2 YNNKEL (reference sequence). The germline V and J ends were trimmed by 3 bases and 3 bases, with 11 bases remaining between them.

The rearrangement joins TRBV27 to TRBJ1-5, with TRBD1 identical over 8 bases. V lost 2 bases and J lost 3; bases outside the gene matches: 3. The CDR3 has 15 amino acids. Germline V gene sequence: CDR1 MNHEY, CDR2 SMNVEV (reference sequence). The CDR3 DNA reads TGTGCCAGCAGTTTAGGGACAGGTAACAATCAGCCCCAGCATTTT. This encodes CASSLGTGNNQPQHF.

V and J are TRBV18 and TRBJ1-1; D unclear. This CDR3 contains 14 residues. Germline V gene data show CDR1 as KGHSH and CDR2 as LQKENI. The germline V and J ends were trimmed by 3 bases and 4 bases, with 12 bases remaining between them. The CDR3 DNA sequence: TGTGCCAGCTCACCGGATCGGCGCGGCACTGAAGCTTTCTTT. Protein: CASSPDRRGTEAFF.

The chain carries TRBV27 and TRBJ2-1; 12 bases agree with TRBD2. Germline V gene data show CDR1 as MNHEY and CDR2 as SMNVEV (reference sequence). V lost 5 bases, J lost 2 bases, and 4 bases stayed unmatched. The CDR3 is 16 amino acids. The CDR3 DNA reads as TGTGCCAGCAGTCTAGCGGGGGGGCTTGCCTACAATGAGCAGTTCTTC. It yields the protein CASSLAGGLAYNEQFF.

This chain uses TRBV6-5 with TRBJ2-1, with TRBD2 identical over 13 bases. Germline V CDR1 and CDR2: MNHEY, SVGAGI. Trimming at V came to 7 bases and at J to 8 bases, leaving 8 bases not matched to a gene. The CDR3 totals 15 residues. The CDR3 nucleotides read TGTGCCAGCACGTTACTAGCGGGGGGGATCGATGAGCAGTTCTTC. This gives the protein CASTLLAGGIDEQFF.

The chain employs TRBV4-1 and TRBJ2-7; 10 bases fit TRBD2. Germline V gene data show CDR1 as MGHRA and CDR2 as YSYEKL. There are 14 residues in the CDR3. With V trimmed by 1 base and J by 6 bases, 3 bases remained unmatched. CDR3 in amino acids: CASSQVTSGIEQYF. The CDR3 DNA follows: TGCGCCAGCAGCCAAGTCACTAGCGGGATCGAGCAGTACTTC.

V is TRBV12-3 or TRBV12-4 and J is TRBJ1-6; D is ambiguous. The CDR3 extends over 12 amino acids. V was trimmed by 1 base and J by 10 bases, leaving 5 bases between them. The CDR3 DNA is TGTGCCAGCAGTTTAGAGCGGTCACCCCTCCACTTT. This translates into CASSLERSPLHF.

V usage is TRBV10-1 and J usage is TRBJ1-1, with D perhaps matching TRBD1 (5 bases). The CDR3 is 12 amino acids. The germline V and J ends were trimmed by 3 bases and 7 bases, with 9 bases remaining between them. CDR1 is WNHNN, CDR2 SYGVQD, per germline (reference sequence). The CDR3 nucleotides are TGCGCCAGCAGTGAATCGCAGGGTGAAGCTTTCTTT. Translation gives CASSESQGEAFF.

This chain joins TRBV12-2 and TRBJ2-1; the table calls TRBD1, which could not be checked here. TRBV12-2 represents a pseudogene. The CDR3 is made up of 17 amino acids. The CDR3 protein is CASRLAGIGTGMNEQFF. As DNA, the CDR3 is TGTGCAAGTCGCTTAGCGGGTATCGGGACAGGGATGAATGAGCAGTTCTTC.

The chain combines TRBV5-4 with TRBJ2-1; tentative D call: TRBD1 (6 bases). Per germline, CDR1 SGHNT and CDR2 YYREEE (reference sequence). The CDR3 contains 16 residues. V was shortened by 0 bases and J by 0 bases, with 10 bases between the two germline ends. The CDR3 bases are TGTGCCAGCAGCTTGGGGGGACACAGCTCCTACAATGAGCAGTTCTTC. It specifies CASSLGGHSSYNEQFF.

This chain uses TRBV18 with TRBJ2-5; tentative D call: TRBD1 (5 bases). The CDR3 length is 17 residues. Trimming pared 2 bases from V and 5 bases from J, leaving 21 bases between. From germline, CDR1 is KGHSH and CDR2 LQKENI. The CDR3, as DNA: TGTGCCAGCTCACCATCCGCGAAGGGGCTTTCGGAGGAGACCCAGTACTTC. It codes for CASSPSAKGLSEETQYF.

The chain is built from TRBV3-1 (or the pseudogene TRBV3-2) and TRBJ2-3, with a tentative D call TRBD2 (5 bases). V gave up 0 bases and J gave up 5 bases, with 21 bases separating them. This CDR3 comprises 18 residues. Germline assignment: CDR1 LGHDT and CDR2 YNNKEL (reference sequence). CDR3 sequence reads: CASSQDTASMRRLDTQYF. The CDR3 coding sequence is TGTGCCAGCAGCCAAGATACGGCTAGCATGCGCAGGTTAGATACGCAGTATTTT.

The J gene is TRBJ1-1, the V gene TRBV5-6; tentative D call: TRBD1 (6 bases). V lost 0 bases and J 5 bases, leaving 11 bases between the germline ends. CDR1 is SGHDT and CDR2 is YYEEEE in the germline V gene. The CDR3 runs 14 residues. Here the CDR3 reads CASSLGRGMTEAFF. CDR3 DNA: TGTGCCAGCAGCTTGGGCAGGGGAATGACTGAAGCTTTCTTT.

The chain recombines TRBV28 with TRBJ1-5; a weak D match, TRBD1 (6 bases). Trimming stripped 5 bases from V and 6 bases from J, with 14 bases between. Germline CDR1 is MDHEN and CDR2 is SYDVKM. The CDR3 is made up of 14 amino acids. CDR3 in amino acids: CASSLGGGVQPQHF. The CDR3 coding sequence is TGTGCCAGCAGTCTAGGGGGAGGGGTTCAGCCCCAGCATTTT.

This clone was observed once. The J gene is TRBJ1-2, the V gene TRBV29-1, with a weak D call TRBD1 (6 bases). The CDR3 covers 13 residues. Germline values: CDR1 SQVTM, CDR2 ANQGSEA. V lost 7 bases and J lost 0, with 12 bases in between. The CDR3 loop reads CSAIGQTNYGYTF. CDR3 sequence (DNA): TGCAGCGCCATCGGACAGACTAACTATGGCTACACCTTC. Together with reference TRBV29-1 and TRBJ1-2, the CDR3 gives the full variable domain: SAVISQKPSRDICQRGTSLTIQCQVDSQVTMMFWYRQQPGQSLTLIATANQGSEATYESGFVIDKFPISRPNLTFSTLTVSNMSPEDSSIYLCSAIGQTNYGYTFGSGTRLTVV.

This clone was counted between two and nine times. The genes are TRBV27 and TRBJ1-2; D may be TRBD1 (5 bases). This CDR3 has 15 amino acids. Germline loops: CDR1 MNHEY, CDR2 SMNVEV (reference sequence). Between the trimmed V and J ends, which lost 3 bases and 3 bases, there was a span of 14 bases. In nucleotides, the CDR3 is TGTGCCAGCAGTTTGGGTTTGGGCAGGGACTATGGCTACACCTTC. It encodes CASSLGLGRDYGYTF.

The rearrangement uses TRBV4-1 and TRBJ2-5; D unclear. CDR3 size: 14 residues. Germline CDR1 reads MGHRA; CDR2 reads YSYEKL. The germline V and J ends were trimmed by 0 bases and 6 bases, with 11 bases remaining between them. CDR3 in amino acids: CASSQDLAEKTQYF. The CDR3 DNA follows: TGCGCCAGCAGCCAAGATCTGGCAGAAAAGACCCAGTACTTC.

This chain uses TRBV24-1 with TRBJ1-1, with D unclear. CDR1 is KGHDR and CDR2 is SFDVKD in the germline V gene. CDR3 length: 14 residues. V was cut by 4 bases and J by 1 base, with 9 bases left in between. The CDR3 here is CATSENGRNTEAFF. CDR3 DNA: TGTGCCACCAGTGAAAATGGGCGGAACACTGAAGCTTTCTTT.

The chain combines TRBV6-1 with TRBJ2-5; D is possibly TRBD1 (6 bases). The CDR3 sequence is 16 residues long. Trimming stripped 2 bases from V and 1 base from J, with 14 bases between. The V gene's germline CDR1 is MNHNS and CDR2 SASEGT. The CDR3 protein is CASSEFYRDPQETQYF. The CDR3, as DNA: TGTGCCAGCAGTGAATTCTACAGGGATCCCCAAGAGACCCAGTACTTC.

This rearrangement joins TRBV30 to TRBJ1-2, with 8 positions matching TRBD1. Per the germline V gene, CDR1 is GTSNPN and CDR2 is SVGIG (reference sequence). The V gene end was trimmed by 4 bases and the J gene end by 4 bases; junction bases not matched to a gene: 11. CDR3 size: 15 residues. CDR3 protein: CAWNYQGAVFYGYTF. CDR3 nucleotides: TGTGCCTGGAATTATCAGGGGGCCGTTTTCTATGGCTACACCTTC.

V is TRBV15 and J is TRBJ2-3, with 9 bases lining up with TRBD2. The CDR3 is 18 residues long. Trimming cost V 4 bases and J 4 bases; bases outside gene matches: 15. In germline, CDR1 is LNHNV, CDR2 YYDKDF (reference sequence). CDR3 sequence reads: CATSTYNFGGGAPDTQYF. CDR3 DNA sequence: TGTGCCACCAGCACCTACAACTTCGGCGGGGGGGCCCCAGATACGCAGTATTTT.

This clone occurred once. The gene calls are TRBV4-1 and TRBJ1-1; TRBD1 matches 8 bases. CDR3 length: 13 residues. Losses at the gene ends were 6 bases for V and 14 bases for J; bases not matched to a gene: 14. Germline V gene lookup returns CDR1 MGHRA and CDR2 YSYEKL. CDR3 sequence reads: CASRQTGGSICFF. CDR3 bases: TGCGCCAGCAGGCAAACAGGGGGATCGATATGCTTCTTT.